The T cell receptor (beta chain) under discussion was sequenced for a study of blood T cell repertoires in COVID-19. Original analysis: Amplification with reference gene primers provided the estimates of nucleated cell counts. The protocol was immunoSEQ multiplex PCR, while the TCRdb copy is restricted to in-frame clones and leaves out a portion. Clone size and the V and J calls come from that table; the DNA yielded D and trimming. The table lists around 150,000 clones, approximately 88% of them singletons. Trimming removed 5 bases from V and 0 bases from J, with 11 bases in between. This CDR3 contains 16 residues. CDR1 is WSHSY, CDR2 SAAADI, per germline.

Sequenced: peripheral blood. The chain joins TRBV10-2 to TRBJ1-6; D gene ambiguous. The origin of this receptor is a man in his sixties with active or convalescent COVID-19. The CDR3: CASSPTLSSYNSPLHF. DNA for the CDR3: TGCGCCAGCAGTCCAACTCTGAGCTCCTATAATTCACCCCTCCACTTT.